The clone carrying this T cell receptor beta chain appeared a single time. The sample originates from a study of cytomegalovirus exposure and HLA in healthy donors. About the study: The roughly 700 first-cohort repertoires shared a platform with the 130 or so validation repertoires, as reported in a later analysis.

The CDR3 is made up of 18 amino acids. Germline trimming cut 5 bases from V and 2 bases from J; bases unmatched to any gene: 9. Germline V gene data show CDR1 as KGHSH and CDR2 as LQKENI. The donors were part of the roughly 130-subject validation cohort, which stood apart from the 666-subject first cohort. The data were produced by immunoSEQ multiplex PCR, yet TCRdb's version contains in-frame clones alone and is incomplete. The data show 68,000 or so clones, 91% seen once. The chain couples TRBV18 to TRBJ2-1, with TRBD2 matching 13 bases. The receptor was derived from a man between 18 and 35 years old in good health and CMV-seronegative. Sequenced material: PBMCs. CDR3 sequence: CASSKWAGTSGTYNEQFF. The CDR3, as DNA: TGTGCCAGCTCAAAATGGGCCGGGACTAGCGGGACCTACAATGAGCAGTTCTTC.